The source of this T cell receptor (beta chain) is a study of cytomegalovirus exposure and HLA in healthy donors. With regard to this clone: The antigen is not known.

Measured with immunoSEQ multiplex PCR; TCRdb has only the in-frame clones, and not every one. The repertoire holds under 75,000 clones, with 85% to 95% as singletons. Germline V gene sequence: CDR1 SGHAT, CDR2 FQDESV (reference sequence). V lost 0 bases to trimming and J lost 3 bases, with 14 bases between them. This CDR3 has 16 residues. General study findings and limits: Listed as cytomegalovirus-associated were 150 or so TCR beta chains. With high specificity and sensitivity, the classifier reportedly diagnosed cytomegalovirus status. The finding came from a later analysis; first-cohort TCR clusters tended to co-occur in the roughly 110 validation repertoires. Most TCR sequences showed up rarely, but some public TCRs showed up in many donors.

This clonotype originated in a man younger than 35 in good health and CMV-seropositive. The J gene is TRBJ1-1, the V gene TRBV11-1; weak D call: TRBD1 (6 bases). Specimen: PBMCs. This CDR3 is CASSLAGAGAYTEAFF. CDR3 DNA sequence: TGTGCCAGCAGCTTAGCGGGGGCCGGGGCGTACACTGAAGCTTTCTTT.